Here is one T cell receptor beta chain with its context. This sample was included in a study of cytomegalovirus exposure and HLA in healthy donors. Per the germline V gene, CDR1 is SGHRS and CDR2 is YFSETQ. This CDR3 region has 17 residues. Trimming removed 0 bases from V and 2 bases from J, with 12 bases in between. Amplification used 60 Vbeta primers and 13 Jbeta primers. Sequenced by immunoSEQ multiplex PCR; TCRdb stores in-frame clones only, minus some. This sample has over 100,000 clones, with roughly 80% found just once. The rearrangement uses TRBV5-1 and TRBJ2-6; possibly TRBD1 for D (5 bases). The sample taken for sequencing was PBMCs. The source of this sequence is a young man in good health and CMV-seropositive. CDR3 in DNA: TGCGCCAGCAGCTTGGGAACAGGCTTGGCTGGGGCCAACGTCCTGACTTTC. Translating gives CASSLGTGLAGANVLTF.